The rows below give T cell receptor beta chains drawn from one sample of a study of OX40 agonist ivuxolimab in advanced cancers. TCRdb's table, derived via immunoSEQ multiplex PCR, lists solely in-frame clones and lacks some. This table holds tens of thousands of clones, around 80% found once. Material: CD4+ or CD8+ T cells sorted from blood, obtained in a trial of the OX40 agonist ivuxolimab. The receptor source for this set is an adult with an advanced solid tumor such as melanoma, head and neck, liver or kidney cancer. The CDR3 runs from the conserved cysteine through the conserved F or W. The order of the fields is V gene, D gene, J gene, clone size, CDR3 DNA, CDR3 protein. The D gene is left open where the match is weak. For some rows the clone size is stated as once, few or many, or as a class when expanded; others skip it.

TRBV5-1	.	TRBJ2-7	.	TGCGCCAGCAGCCCTCAGGAGTACTACGAGCAGTACTTC	CASSPQEYYEQYF
TRBV6-5	.	TRBJ1-3	.	TGTGCCAGCAGTTACGGATGGCAGAGCTCTGGAAACACCATATATTTT	CASSYGWQSSGNTIYF
TRBV19	TRBD1	TRBJ1-2	.	TGTGCCAGTAGTCGAGTATGGGACAGCAAAAAGGGTGGCTACACCTTC	CASSRVWDSKKGGYTF
TRBV27	.	TRBJ2-7	.	TGTGCCAGCAGTTTTCTTGCTGAATCCTACGAGCAGTACTTC	CASSFLAESYEQYF
TRBV5-8	.	TRBJ1-2	.	TGTGCCAGCAGCTTGGGGCGGGGAGTGAACACCTTC	CASSLGRGVNTF
TRBV6-1	.	TRBJ1-1	.	TGTGCCAGCTGCCCCTACAGGGATCGGACTGAAGCTTTCTTT	CASCPYRDRTEAFF
TRBV5-1	TRBD1	TRBJ1-2	once	TGCGCCAGCAGCCTTAGGACAGGGGTAGATGGCTACACCTTC	CASSLRTGVDGYTF
TRBV6-6	.	TRBJ2-1	.	TGTGCCAGCAGTTACCCGACTTCTCTGGCCCACAATGAGCAGTTCTTC	CASSYPTSLAHNEQFF
TRBV5-1	.	TRBJ1-4	.	TGCGCCAGCAGCATTGGCCGGGGCAGTTTCGAAACTAATGAAAAACTGTTTTTT	CASSIGRGSFETNEKLFF
TRBV19	.	TRBJ2-1	.	TGTGCCAGTAGTATAGAGCGGGACAGAGCCTACAATGAGCAGTTCTTC	CASSIERDRAYNEQFF
TRBV6-1	.	TRBJ2-7	.	TGTGCCAGCAGTGTCCAAGCTGGGGCAGGGGTCCCCTACGAGCAGTACTTC	CASSVQAGAGVPYEQYF
TRBV6-6	.	TRBJ1-5	.	TGTGCCAGCAGTTATTTTTTGGCAGGGGTCAATCAGCCCCAGCATTTT	CASSYFLAGVNQPQHF
TRBV11-3	.	TRBJ1-1	.	TGTGCCAGCAGCTTAGCGGGTCTAAGGGTAATGAACACTGAAGCTTTCTTT	CASSLAGLRVMNTEAFF
TRBV7-9	TRBD2	TRBJ2-1	.	TGTGCCAGCAGCTTACTAGCGGGATACAATGAGCAGTTCTTC	CASSLLAGYNEQFF
TRBV4-2	.	TRBJ1-1	.	TGTGCCAGCAGCCCTCTGACCGTAATGAACACTGAAGCTTTCTTT	CASSPLTVMNTEAFF
TRBV6-1	.	TRBJ2-5	.	TGTGCCAGCAGTGTTGGTTGGAGGGACGTAGAGACCCAGTACTTC	CASSVGWRDVETQYF
TRBV19	.	TRBJ1-1	.	TGTGCCAGTAGTATAGGCCTACGAAGGGGGTCTGAAGCTTTCTTT	CASSIGLRRGSEAFF
TRBV5-8	.	TRBJ2-7	.	TGTGCCAGCAGCTTTATACCCCCCCCCTACGAGCAGTACTTC	CASSFIPPPYEQYF
TRBV6-6	TRBD1	TRBJ1-1	.	TGTGCCAGCAGTTACGGGACAGGGGCGAGCACTGAAGCTTTCTTT	CASSYGTGASTEAFF
TRBV7-9	.	TRBJ1-4	.	TGTGCCAGCAGCTTTCCTGGAACTGGGCAGGCTGAAAAACTGTTTTTT	CASSFPGTGQAEKLFF
TRBV7-3	TRBD2	TRBJ2-1	.	TGTGCCAGCAGCCCAGGGGGACTAGCTTACAATGAGCAGTTCTTC	CASSPGGLAYNEQFF
TRBV19	TRBD1	TRBJ1-6	.	TGTGCCAGTAGTAAGAGCCCCGGGACAGGGGTGGTAATCAGTAATTCACCCCTCCACTTT	CASSKSPGTGVVISNSPLHF
TRBV12-5	.	TRBJ1-1	.	TGTGCTAGTGGTTTTCAGGTGAACACTGAAGCTTTCTTT	CASGFQVNTEAFF
TRBV29-1	.	TRBJ1-2	.	TGCAGCGTTCGAGAAGATGGCTACACCTTC	CSVREDGYTF
TRBV5-8	TRBD1	TRBJ2-3	.	TGTGCCAGCAGCCAATTCTCAGGGGGAGATACGCAGTATTTT	CASSQFSGGDTQYF
TRBV7-6	.	TRBJ2-6	.	TGTGCCAGCAGCAACAGTATCTCTGGGGCCAACGTCCTGACTTTC	CASSNSISGANVLTF
TRBV28	.	TRBJ2-3	.	TGTGCCAGCAGTTTCAGGGCTAGCACAGATACGCAGTATTTT	CASSFRASTDTQYF
TRBV28	TRBD1	TRBJ1-4	.	TGTGCCAGCAGTCTTATGGGGACTTGGGACAGATCTAATGAAAAACTGTTTTTT	CASSLMGTWDRSNEKLFF
TRBV19	.	TRBJ2-5	.	TGTGCCAGTAGTATAGATTACGAGGCGACCCAGTACTTC	CASSIDYEATQYF
TRBV7-9	.	TRBJ2-3	.	TGTGCCAGCAGCTTAGCGCTGGGGATCACAGATACGCAGTATTTT	CASSLALGITDTQYF
TRBV19	.	TRBJ1-5	few	TGTGCCAGTAGTATATTTTTCGGACAGAGCAATCAGCCCCAGCATTTT	CASSIFFGQSNQPQHF
TRBV7-3	TRBD2	TRBJ2-5	.	TGTGCCAGCAGCAAGGGACTAGGAGGGAAAGAGACCCAGTACTTC	CASSKGLGGKETQYF
TRBV29-1	.	TRBJ2-5	.	TGCAGCGTGGAGCCTCAGGGCTCCCAAGAGACCCAGTACTTC	CSVEPQGSQETQYF
TRBV10-3	TRBD1	TRBJ2-1	.	TGTGCCATCAGTCCCGGGACAGACAATGAGCAGTTCTTC	CAISPGTDNEQFF
TRBV18	TRBD2	TRBJ2-7	.	TGTGCCAGCTCACCGTATCCTAGCGGGGGGGCTGGCTACGAGCAGTACTTC	CASSPYPSGGAGYEQYF
TRBV2	TRBD1	TRBJ2-7	.	TGTGCCAGCAGTGGACGGGACAGGGGCGTTACCAACTCCTACGAGCAGTACTTC	CASSGRDRGVTNSYEQYF
TRBV18	.	TRBJ2-2	once	TGTGCCAGCTCACCCCAAAGGACAGGGGAGCTGTTTTTT	CASSPQRTGELFF
TRBV5-6	.	TRBJ2-1	.	TGTGCCAGCAGCTCGCTCCTCCGGGACAAGTCATACAATGAGCAGTTCTTC	CASSSLLRDKSYNEQFF
TRBV13	.	TRBJ1-2	.	TGTGCCAGCAGCTCCCTTCCGGGGCGAAACTATGGCTACACCTTC	CASSSLPGRNYGYTF
TRBV27	.	TRBJ1-1	.	TGTGCCAGCAGTTTCCAAATCAGGGGTACTGAAGCTTTCTTT	CASSFQIRGTEAFF
TRBV10-3	TRBD1	TRBJ1-2	.	TGTGCCATCAGTGAGTCAGGACAGGGGGCGGATGGCTACACCTTC	CAISESGQGADGYTF
TRBV7-2	.	TRBJ2-5	once	TGTGCCAGCAGCCCAAGATGGGAAGAGACCCAGTACTTC	CASSPRWEETQYF
TRBV7-3	TRBD1	TRBJ2-3	.	TGTGCCAGCAGCCCGGGACAGGGTCCCGATACGCAGTATTTT	CASSPGQGPDTQYF